This TCR beta chain was identified during a study of blood T cell repertoires in COVID-19. The overall study: The cDNA or gDNA used as material had been derived from T cells, B-cell-depleted T cells, or PBMCs.

TCRdb's copy holds only in-frame clones and misses some; the assay was immunoSEQ multiplex PCR. The sample contains some 82,000 clones, 91% of which appear only once. A single count supports this clone. The specimen was peripheral blood. This clonotype was sampled from a woman aged 50 to 60 in a cohort sampled during active COVID-19.

In nucleotides, the CDR3 is TGTGCCAGCAGTTCTGCAGGGGGCGCCTTAGGCTATGGCTACACCTTC. Amino acids: CASSSAGGALGYGYTF. This sequence joins TRBV28 and TRBJ1-2; TRBD1 agrees at 8 bases. Per the germline V gene, CDR1 is MDHEN and CDR2 is SYDVKM. The CDR3 covers 16 residues. J gave up 4 bases and V 4 bases, and 11 bases lay outside the gene matches.